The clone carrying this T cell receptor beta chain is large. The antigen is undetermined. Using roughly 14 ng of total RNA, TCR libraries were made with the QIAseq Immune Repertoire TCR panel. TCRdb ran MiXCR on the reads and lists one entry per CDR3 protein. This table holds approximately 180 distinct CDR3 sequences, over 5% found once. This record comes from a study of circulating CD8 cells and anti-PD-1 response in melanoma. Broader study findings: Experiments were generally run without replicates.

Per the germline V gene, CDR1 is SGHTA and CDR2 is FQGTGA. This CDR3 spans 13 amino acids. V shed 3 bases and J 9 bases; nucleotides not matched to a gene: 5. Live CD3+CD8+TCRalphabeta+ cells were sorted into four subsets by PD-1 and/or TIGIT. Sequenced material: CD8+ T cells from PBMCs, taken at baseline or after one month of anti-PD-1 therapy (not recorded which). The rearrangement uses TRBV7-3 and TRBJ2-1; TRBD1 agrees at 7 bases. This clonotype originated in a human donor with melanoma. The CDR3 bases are TGTGCCAGCAGCTTTGGACAGGTGGCTGAGCAGTTCTTC. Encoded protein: CASSFGQVAEQFF. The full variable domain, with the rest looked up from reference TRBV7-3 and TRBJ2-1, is GAGVSQTPSNKVTEKGKYVELRCDPISGHTALYWYRQSLGQGPEFLIYFQGTGAADDSGLPNDRFFAVRPEGSVSTLKIQRTERGDSAVYLCASSFGQVAEQFFGPGTRLTVL.